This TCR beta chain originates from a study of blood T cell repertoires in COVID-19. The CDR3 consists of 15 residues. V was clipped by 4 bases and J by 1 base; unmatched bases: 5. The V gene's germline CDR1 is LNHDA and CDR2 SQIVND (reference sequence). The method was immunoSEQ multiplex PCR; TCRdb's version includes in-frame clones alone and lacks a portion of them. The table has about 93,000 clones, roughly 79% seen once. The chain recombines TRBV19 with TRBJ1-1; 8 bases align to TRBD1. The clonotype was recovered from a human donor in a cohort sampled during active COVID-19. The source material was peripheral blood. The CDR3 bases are TGTGCCAGTAGTACCCGGACAGGGCAGAACACTGAAGCTTTCTTT. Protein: CASSTRTGQNTEAFF.